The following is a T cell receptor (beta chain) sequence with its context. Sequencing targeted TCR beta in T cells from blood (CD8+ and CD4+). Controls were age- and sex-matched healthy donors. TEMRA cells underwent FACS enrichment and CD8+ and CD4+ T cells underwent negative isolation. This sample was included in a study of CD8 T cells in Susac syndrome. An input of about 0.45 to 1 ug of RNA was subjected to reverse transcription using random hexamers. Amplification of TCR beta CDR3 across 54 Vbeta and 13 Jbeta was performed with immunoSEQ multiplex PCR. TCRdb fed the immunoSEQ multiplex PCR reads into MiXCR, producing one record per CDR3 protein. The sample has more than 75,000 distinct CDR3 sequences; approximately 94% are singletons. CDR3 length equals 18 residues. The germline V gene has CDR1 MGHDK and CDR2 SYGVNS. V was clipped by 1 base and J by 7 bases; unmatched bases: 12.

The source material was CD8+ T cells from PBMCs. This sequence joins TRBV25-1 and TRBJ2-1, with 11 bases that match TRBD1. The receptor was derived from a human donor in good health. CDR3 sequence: CASSELVPDRGLANEQFF. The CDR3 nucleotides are TGTGCCAGCAGTGAATTGGTACCGGACAGGGGGCTGGCGAATGAGCAGTTCTTC.